Following are 8 T cell receptor beta chains from one sample sequenced in a study of blood T cells in healthy people across ages. Primers used in a second PCR of roughly 6 to 12 cycles were a sample-barcoded 5' primer and a J-beta primer mix. TCRdb ran MiXCR on the 5' RACE reads and lists one entry per CDR3 protein. Among roughly 860,000 distinct CDR3 sequences listed, about 59% were seen once. The specimen was blood. These receptors all come from a man aged 30-40 years in good health.

This chain links TRBV7-9 with TRBJ2-4; D possibly corresponds to TRBD1 (5 bases). The V gene lost 2 bases and the J gene lost 0 bases, with 14 bases spanning the gap. The germline gives CDR1 SEHNR, CDR2 FQNEAQ (reference sequence). The CDR3 sequence is 17 residues long. This CDR3 is CASSLYGADLAKNIQYF. As DNA, the CDR3 is TGTGCCAGCAGCTTATATGGGGCGGACCTAGCCAAAAACATTCAGTACTTC.

The chain is built from TRBV7-2 and TRBJ2-1; 8 bases are shared with TRBD2. The germline CDR1 and CDR2 sequences are SGHTA and FQGNSA. This CDR3 has 17 amino acids. After removal of 7 bases from V and 6 bases from J, the junction contained 17 bases not matched to a gene. The CDR3 nucleotides read TGTGCCAGCACCGACTGGGTAGCGGGGAGAGGGGTCAATGAGCAGTTCTTC. Its translation is CASTDWVAGRGVNEQFF.

This clonotype has more than one count but fewer than ten. V and J are TRBV7-9 and TRBJ2-3, with 7 bases fitting TRBD2. This CDR3 is built from 15 residues. Germline V gene data show CDR1 as SEHNR and CDR2 as FQNEAQ (reference sequence). Unmatched junction bases numbered 1, after V lost 1 base and J lost 0 bases. The CDR3: CASSLVRESTDTQYF. In DNA, the CDR3 is TGTGCCAGCAGCTTAGTGCGGGAGAGCACAGATACGCAGTATTTT.

The chain links TRBV5-1 to TRBJ1-1; no firm D call. CDR1 is SGHRS and CDR2 is YFSETQ in the germline V gene. The CDR3 length is 14 residues. Trimming shortened V by 4 bases and J by 6 bases, and 16 bases separated the two germline ends. The CDR3 here is CASSRGGDSPEAFF. Written as DNA, the CDR3 is TGCGCCAGCAGCCGCGGCGGGGATAGCCCTGAAGCTTTCTTT.

The V gene is TRBV7-2, the J gene TRBJ2-4, with D hard to call. The J call may be faulty, since TRBJ2-5 better matches the DNA end. CDR1 is SGHTA, CDR2 FQGNSA, per germline. The CDR3 runs 12 residues. This CDR3 is CASSPEQETQYF. Written as DNA, the CDR3 is TGTGCCAGCAGCCCGGAACAAGAGACCCAGTACTTC.

The chain recombines TRBV7-2 with TRBJ2-7; tentative D call: TRBD1 (5 bases). V gave up 4 bases and J gave up 1 base, with 11 bases separating them. Germline CDR1 SGHTA, CDR2 FQGNSA. The CDR3 covers 14 residues. The CDR3 bases are TGTGCCAGCAGCTCAGGGATCGGGTCCTACGAGCAGTACTTC. Its translation: CASSSGIGSYEQYF.

The chain couples TRBV10-3 to TRBJ2-4; either TRBD1 or TRBD2 may fit D (5 bases each). The tail of the sequence fits TRBJ2-7 better, so the J call may be wrong. CDR3 size: 15 residues. Germline V gene data show CDR1 as ENHRY and CDR2 as SYGVKD. CDR3 in amino acids: CAISETRDANYEQYF. In nucleotides, the CDR3 is TGTGCCATCAGTGAGACCAGGGACGCAAACTACGAGCAGTACTTC.

The gene calls are TRBV30 and TRBJ2-5; TRBD2 agrees at 7 bases. Trimming removed 2 bases from V and 5 bases from J; junction bases left unmatched: 8. CDR1 is GTSNPN, CDR2 SVGIG, per germline (reference sequence). The CDR3 has 14 amino acids. Here the CDR3 reads CAWSTGLDFETQYF. CDR3 DNA sequence: TGTGCCTGGAGTACCGGACTAGATTTTGAGACCCAGTACTTC.